These 7 T cell receptor beta chains originate from one sample sequenced in a study of blood T cell repertoires in COVID-19. Data came from immunoSEQ multiplex PCR; TCRdb stores just in-frame clones and leaves some out. The sample comprises roughly 200,000 clones, roughly 87% of which are singletons, and under 2.5% rests with the top ten. What was sequenced was PBMCs or T cells enriched from blood (not recorded which). The receptors come from a woman aged 35 to 49 with acute COVID-19.

V is TRBV30 and J is TRBJ1-4; perhaps TRBD1 as D (5 bases). The ends were cut back, 4 bases at V and 7 bases at J, with 10 bases in the middle. From germline, CDR1 is GTSNPN and CDR2 SVGIG (reference sequence). There are 12 residues in the CDR3. CDR3 protein: CAWTGFGEKLFF. The DNA for the CDR3 is TGTGCCTGGACAGGGTTTGGTGAAAAACTGTTTTTT.

This clone was recorded only once. This chain links TRBV6-1 with TRBJ2-7; possibly TRBD2 for D (6 bases). Per the germline V gene, CDR1 is MNHNS and CDR2 is SASEGT. The CDR3 sequence is 14 residues long. V was trimmed by 2 bases and J by 0 bases, leaving 8 bases between them. CDR3 bases: TGTGCCAGCAGTGAACGGAGGGCCTCCTACGAGCAGTACTTC. It translates to CASSERRASYEQYF.

The chain joins TRBV3-1 (or the pseudogene TRBV3-2) to TRBJ2-3, with a possible D match to TRBD1 (5 bases). The CDR3 is 17 amino acids. Deletions cut 3 bases from V and 2 bases from J, with 18 bases between. Germline V gives CDR1 LGHDT, CDR2 YNNKEL (reference sequence). As DNA, the CDR3 is TGTGCCAGCAGCCAGGGAAGGACCGACAGTTACACAGATACGCAGTATTTT. Protein product: CASSQGRTDSYTDTQYF.

This chain joins TRBV11-2 and TRBJ2-3, with D possibly being TRBD2 (6 bases). The CDR3 runs 15 residues. V lost 5 bases and J lost 6, with 18 bases in between. The germline CDR1 and CDR2 sequences are SGHAT and FQNNGV. CDR3 amino acids: CASSLELAGADTQYF. In DNA, the CDR3 is TGTGCCAGCAGCCTGGAACTAGCAGGTGCGGATACGCAGTATTTT.

The V call is TRBV30, the J call TRBJ1-1; 7 bases fit TRBD1. Looked up from germline, CDR1 is GTSNPN and CDR2 is SVGIG (reference sequence). J was trimmed by 7 bases and V by 1 base; bases with no gene match: 9. This CDR3 comprises 14 residues. The CDR3 nucleotides read TGTGCCTGGAGTGGAGAGACAGGGTCGCGTGAAGCTTTCTTT. It codes for CAWSGETGSREAFF.

This clone was counted many times. V gene TRBV7-8 combines with J gene TRBJ2-7, with D possibly matching TRBD2 (5 bases). Per germline, CDR1 SGHVS and CDR2 FQNEAQ. This CDR3 has 14 amino acids. V lost 1 base to trimming and J lost 5 bases, with 12 bases between them. The CDR3 is CASSLDSGRNEQYF. In DNA, the CDR3 is TGTGCCAGCAGCTTAGATTCGGGAAGGAACGAGCAGTACTTC.

This clone was recorded once. The V and J genes are TRBV18 and TRBJ2-5; 10 positions match TRBD2. The CDR3 covers 17 residues. The germline V gene has CDR1 KGHSH and CDR2 LQKENI. V gave up 6 bases and J gave up 1 base; unmatched junction bases: 11. CDR3 amino acids: CASSEAGGRNLQETQYF. DNA for the CDR3: TGTGCCAGCTCTGAAGCGGGGGGGCGTAACCTCCAAGAGACCCAGTACTTC.